This T cell receptor (beta chain) comes out of a study of T cell responses to AZD1222 COVID-19 vaccine. Whole-study findings and limits: Spike was spanned by vaccine-associated CD4 TCRs, with dominance at 160-218 and 743-854. Nearly half of the spike-specific TCRs reportedly recognize variant regions that carry no mutations. Repertoire sampling happened only post peak T cell response. Donors were chiefly white British, with a greater number of females, and clonal diversity was perhaps underestimated.

Germline-derived CDR1 and CDR2 are SGHTS and YDEGEE. This CDR3 is 11 amino acids long. V lost 4 bases, J lost 4 bases, and 3 bases lay in between. With regard to this clone: The antigen is not known.

Some clones are missing from TCRdb's copy, which holds only in-frame ones; the method was immunoSEQ multiplex PCR. The table has around 78,000 clones, 75% to 95% seen once. The receptor was isolated from an adult in good health. V is TRBV5-8 and J is TRBJ1-5; D is undetermined. The sample was peripheral blood, taken on day 0 of MenACWY control vaccination. CDR3 sequence reads: CASSLNQPQHF. The CDR3 region has the DNA TGTGCCAGCAGCCTTAATCAGCCCCAGCATTTT. Using reference TRBV5-8 and TRBJ1-5 for the parts outside the CDR3, the full variable domain is EAGVTQSPTHLIKTRGQQATLRCSPISGHTSVYWYQQALGLGLQFLLWYDEGEERNRGNFPPRFSGRQFPNYSSELNVNALELEDSALYLCASSLNQPQHFGDGTRLSIL.